This T cell receptor beta chain was recorded in a study of T cells in tumors after PD-1 blockade (dated 2019 in TCRdb). In the study overall: Patients were excluded if they had prior checkpoint blockade, use of systemic immunosuppressants, or recent radiotherapy or other anti-cancer therapy within 4 weeks. Using site-matched tumors from BCC or SCC patients sampled before and after anti-PD-1 therapy, the study carried out paired single-cell RNA and TCR sequencing. Treatment consisted of either cemiplimab 350 mg every 2 weeks or pembrolizumab 200 mg every 3 weeks. An average of 113,528 TCR templates (range 24,679-257,772) and roughly 34,000 unique clonotypes was obtained for peripheral blood samples. To compare clonotypes in blood and tumor, bulk TCR sequencing was done on 10 peripheral blood samples taken from roughly 5 patients. RECIST version 1.1 was the standard used to evaluate clinical response. Ongoing daily vismodegib 150 mg was also given to a subset of patients during anti-PD-1 treatment. Overall study outcomes, separate from this receptor: Around two fifths of tumor TCR clonotypes were found in blood, and some novel exhausted tumor clones appeared in pre-treatment blood, suggesting peripheral recruitment. The source of novel T cell clones was not identified, and lymphoid organs or rare unexpanded clones within the tumor or the tumor periphery could be included among the possible sources.

The CDR3 has 15 amino acids, counting the end cysteine and phenylalanine. The CDR3 DNA has 45 bases and is translated from base 1. V was cut back by 1 base and J by 2 bases, leaving a gap of 12 bases between them. Via the germline V gene, CDR1 is MGHRA and CDR2 YSYEKL. The immunoSEQ platform was used for deep TCRbeta sequencing. The published analysis was carried out like this. Only productive rearrangements were exported from the immunoSEQ Analyzer for further analysis. T cell phenotypes were assigned to bulk TCRbeta clonotypes by matching the clonotypes to single-cell RNA+TCR-seq clones with the same TCRbeta sequence. Using bulk TCR sequencing data, clone enrichment in tumor was calculated by dividing a clone's tumor frequency by the same clone's PBMC frequency. GLIPH was used to group TCRs into specificity groups, clusters of distinct TCRs likely recognizing common antigens via shared CDR3 motifs. TCRdb mirrors the immuneACCESS table, restricted to in-frame sequences. Some clones are absent from its copies; in checked studies, under half trace to an unresolved V gene, and the reason for the others is unknown. For V, J and clone size, that table is used; D and trimming come from the DNA. The sample contains 15,000 or so clones, about 82% of them found a single time. Jointly, the top ten make up 20% to 25% of the sample.

There are a few counts of this clone. Its antigen target is currently unknown. No much larger clone is present one base from it, and per-base qualities are unavailable. This sample's time point label indicates: after anti-PD-1 therapy. Genomic DNA extracted from tumor biopsies or peripheral blood was used for bulk TCRbeta sequencing, with input ranging from 616 ng to 6,004 ng. Every patient was a poor candidate for surgical resection and had histologically proven advanced or metastatic basal or squamous cell carcinoma. The basal cell carcinoma cohort was made up of about 10 patients, and bulk tumor TCR sequencing was performed for 8 or 9 of these patients.

Rearrangement joined TRBV4-1 to TRBJ2-7; matching of 7 bases hints at TRBD2 as the D gene. The clonotype originates from a human donor with basal cell carcinoma. Sequences were derived from PBMCs, sampled after anti-PD-1 treatment. Here is the DNA: TGCGCCAGCAGCCAAGGGCGGGGGCCTACCTACGAGCAGTACTTC. It codes for CASSQGRGPTYEQYF.